This entry describes one T cell receptor (beta chain). The antigen is unknown. CDR1 is SGHDT, CDR2 YYEEEE, per germline. Trimming at V came to 3 bases and at J to 4 bases, leaving 6 bases not matched to a gene. The CDR3 runs 14 residues. The sample is drawn from a study of vaccination effects on CD4 cells after COVID-19. Study details: Antigen-specific CD4+ T cells were first expanded with viral peptide pools by the ViraFEST assay and only then sequenced. Sample donation by two convalescent patients took place 16 days and one week before vaccination.

TCRdb's copy holds only in-frame clones and misses some; the assay was immunoSEQ multiplex PCR. The data show tens of thousands of clones, approximately 78% seen once. Investigators separated out CD4+ T cells once approximately 10 days of culture had passed. The input for sequencing was CD4+ T cells from PBMCs cultured without peptide, taken before COVID-19 vaccination. V gene TRBV5-6 combines with J gene TRBJ2-7; TRBD1 agrees at 8 bases. The sequence came from a human donor who had a prior SARS-CoV-2 infection. The CDR3 region is CASSWTGRRYEQYF. DNA for the CDR3: TGTGCCAGCAGCTGGACAGGGAGACGATACGAGCAGTACTTC.